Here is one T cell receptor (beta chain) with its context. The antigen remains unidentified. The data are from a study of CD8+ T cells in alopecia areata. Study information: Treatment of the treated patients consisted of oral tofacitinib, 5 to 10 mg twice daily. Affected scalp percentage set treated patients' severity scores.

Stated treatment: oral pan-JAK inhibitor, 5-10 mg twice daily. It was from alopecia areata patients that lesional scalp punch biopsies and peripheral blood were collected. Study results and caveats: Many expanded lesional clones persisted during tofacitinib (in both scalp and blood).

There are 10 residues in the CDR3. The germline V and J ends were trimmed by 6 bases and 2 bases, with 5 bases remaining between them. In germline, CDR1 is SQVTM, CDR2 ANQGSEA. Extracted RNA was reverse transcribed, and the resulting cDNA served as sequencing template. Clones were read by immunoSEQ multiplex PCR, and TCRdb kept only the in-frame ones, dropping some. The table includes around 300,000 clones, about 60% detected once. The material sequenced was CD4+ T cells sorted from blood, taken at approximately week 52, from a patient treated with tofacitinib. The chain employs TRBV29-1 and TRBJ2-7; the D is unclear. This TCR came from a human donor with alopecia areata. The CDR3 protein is CSVRTYEQYF. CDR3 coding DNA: TGCAGCGTGAGAACCTACGAGCAGTACTTC.